What follows are 8 T cell receptor beta chains derived from one specimen sequenced in a study of T cell responses to AZD1222 COVID-19 vaccine. Using immunoSEQ multiplex PCR, the repertoire was profiled, and TCRdb retains in-frame clones only, with some absent. The sample records some 170,000 clones, roughly 92% being singletons. The sequencing used peripheral blood, collected 28 days after the second AZD1222 dose. The receptors shown here come from an adult who received the AZD1222 COVID-19 vaccine.

The chain uses TRBV7-9 and TRBJ2-7; TRBD1 matches 10 bases. This CDR3 region has 15 residues. Germline CDR1 is SEHNR and CDR2 is FQNEAQ (reference sequence). V shed 5 bases and J 2 bases; nucleotides not matched to a gene: 6. CDR3 DNA sequence: TGTGCCAGCAGCGCCTCCGGGACAGGGGCCTACGAGCAGTACTTC. It yields the protein CASSASGTGAYEQYF.

The chain joins TRBV19 to TRBJ2-2, with 10 bases identical to TRBD2. After removal of 2 bases from V and 4 bases from J, the junction contained 10 bases not matched to a gene. The CDR3 spans 18 residues. The germline gives CDR1 LNHDA, CDR2 SQIVND (reference sequence). CDR3 DNA: TGTGCCAGTAGTATACGTCTAGCGGGAGCCCCGAGCACCGGGGAGCTGTTTTTT. Translation gives CASSIRLAGAPSTGELFF.

The chain links TRBV11-2 to TRBJ2-7; D not certain. With 5 bases removed from V and 6 bases from J, the gap between germline ends came to 8 bases. The CDR3 is made up of 11 amino acids. From germline, CDR1 is SGHAT and CDR2 FQNNGV. The CDR3 nucleotides read TGTGCCAGCAGCCCCCGAAGCGAGCAGTACTTC. Translation: CASSPRSEQYF.

This chain links TRBV27 with TRBJ1-4; D not resolved. The V gene's germline CDR1 is MNHEY and CDR2 SMNVEV (reference sequence). The CDR3 runs to 15 residues. V lost 2 bases and J lost 4, with 11 bases in between. The chain's CDR3 is CASSLDRALNEKLFF. The CDR3 region has the DNA TGTGCCAGCAGTTTAGACCGGGCCCTTAATGAAAAACTGTTTTTT.

The chain has TRBV4-2 and TRBJ2-4, with unresolved D. Germline loops: CDR1 LGHNA, CDR2 YNFKEQ. This CDR3 has 18 amino acids. V was cut by 0 bases and J by 0 bases, with 15 bases left in between. The CDR3 nucleotides are TGTGCCAGCAGCCAAGATCGTATAACTGACCTAGCCAAAAACATTCAGTACTTC. This encodes CASSQDRITDLAKNIQYF.

The DNA for the CDR3 is TGTGCCAGTAGTGGGGCAGGGTGGCACGAGCAGTACTTC. Translated, it gives CASSGAGWHEQYF. The rearrangement uses TRBV19 and TRBJ2-7, with a weak D call TRBD1 (5 bases). In germline, CDR1 is LNHDA, CDR2 SQIVND (reference sequence). The CDR3 sequence is 13 residues long. The V end was cut by 5 bases, the J end by 5 bases, with 13 bases between.

This clone was seen once. The V gene is TRBV11-2, the J gene TRBJ1-1; no definite D call. V lost 4 bases to trimming and J lost 0 bases, with 6 bases between them. The CDR3 runs to 13 residues. Per germline, CDR1 SGHAT and CDR2 FQNNGV. The CDR3 DNA is TGTGCCAGCAGCTCGCAGATGAACACTGAAGCTTTCTTT. Encoded protein: CASSSQMNTEAFF. The entire variable domain, with the rest obtained from reference TRBV11-2 and TRBJ1-1, is as follows: EAGVAQSPRYKIIEKRQSVAFWCNPISGHATLYWYQQILGQGPKLLIQFQNNGVVDDSQLPKDRFSAERLKGVDSTLKIQPAKLEDSAVYLCASSSQMNTEAFFGQGTRLTVV.

The chain has TRBV7-2 and TRBJ1-4; 8 positions match TRBD1. The CDR3 is 14 residues long. Per germline, CDR1 SGHTA and CDR2 FQGNSA. The ends lost 5 bases at V and 5 bases at J; junction bases unmatched: 4. CDR3 DNA sequence: TGTGCCAGCAGCCCGGACAGGGAGAATGAAAAACTGTTTTTT. Its protein product is CASSPDRENEKLFF.